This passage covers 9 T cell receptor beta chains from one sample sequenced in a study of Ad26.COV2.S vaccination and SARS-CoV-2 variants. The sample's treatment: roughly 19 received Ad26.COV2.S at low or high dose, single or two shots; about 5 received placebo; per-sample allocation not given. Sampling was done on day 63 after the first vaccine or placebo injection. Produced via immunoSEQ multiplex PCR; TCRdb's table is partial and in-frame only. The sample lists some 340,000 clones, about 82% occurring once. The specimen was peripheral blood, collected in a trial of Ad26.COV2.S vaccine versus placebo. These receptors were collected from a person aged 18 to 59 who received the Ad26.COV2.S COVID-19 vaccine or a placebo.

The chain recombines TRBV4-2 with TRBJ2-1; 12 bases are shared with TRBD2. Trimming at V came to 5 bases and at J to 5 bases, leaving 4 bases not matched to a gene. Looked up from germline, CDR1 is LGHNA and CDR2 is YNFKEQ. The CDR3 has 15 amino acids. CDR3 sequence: CASSFTSGGHNEQFF. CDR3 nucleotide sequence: TGTGCCAGCAGCTTTACTAGCGGGGGGCACAATGAGCAGTTCTTC.

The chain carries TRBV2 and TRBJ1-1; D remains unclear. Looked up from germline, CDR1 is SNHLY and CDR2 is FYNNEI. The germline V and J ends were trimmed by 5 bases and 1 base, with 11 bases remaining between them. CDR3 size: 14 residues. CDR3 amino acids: CASSRAATNTEAFF. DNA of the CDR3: TGTGCCAGCAGTCGGGCCGCCACGAACACTGAAGCTTTCTTT.

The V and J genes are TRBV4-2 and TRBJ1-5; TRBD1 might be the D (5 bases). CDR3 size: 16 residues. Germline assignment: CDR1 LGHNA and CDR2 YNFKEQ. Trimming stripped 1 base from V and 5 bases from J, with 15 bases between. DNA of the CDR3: TGTGCCAGCAGCCAAGCAACATATGGGGGAGATCAGCCCCAGCATTTT. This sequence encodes CASSQATYGGDQPQHF.

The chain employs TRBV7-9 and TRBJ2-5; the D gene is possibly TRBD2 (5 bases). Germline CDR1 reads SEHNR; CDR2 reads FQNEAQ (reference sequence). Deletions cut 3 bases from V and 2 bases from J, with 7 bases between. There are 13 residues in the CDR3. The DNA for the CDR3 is TGTGCCAGCAGCTTGTCGGGGCAAGAGACCCAGTACTTC. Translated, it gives CASSLSGQETQYF.

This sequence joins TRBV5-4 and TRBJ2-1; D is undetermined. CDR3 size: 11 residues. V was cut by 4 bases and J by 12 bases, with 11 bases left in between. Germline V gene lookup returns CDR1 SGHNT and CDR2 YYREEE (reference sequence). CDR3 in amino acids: CASSRADLQFF. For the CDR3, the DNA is TGTGCCAGCAGCAGGGCAGACCTGCAGTTCTTC. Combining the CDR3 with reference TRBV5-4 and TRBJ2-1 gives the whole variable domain ETGVTQSPTHLIKTRGQQVTLRCSSQSGHNTVSWYQQALGQGPQFIFQYYREEENGRGNFPPRFSGLQFPNYSSELNVNALELDDSALYLCASSRADLQFFGPGTRLTVL.

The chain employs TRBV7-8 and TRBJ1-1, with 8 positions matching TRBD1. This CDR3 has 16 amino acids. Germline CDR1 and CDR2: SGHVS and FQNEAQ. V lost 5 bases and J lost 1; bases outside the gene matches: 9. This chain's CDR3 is CASSRPGTGPNTEAFF. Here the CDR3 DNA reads TGTGCCAGCAGCCGTCCCGGGACAGGTCCGAACACTGAAGCTTTCTTT.

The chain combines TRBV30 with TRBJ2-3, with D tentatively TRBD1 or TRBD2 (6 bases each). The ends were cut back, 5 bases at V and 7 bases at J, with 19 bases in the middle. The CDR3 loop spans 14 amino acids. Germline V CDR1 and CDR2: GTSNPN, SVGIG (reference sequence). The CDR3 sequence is CAWGVTGRFNTQYF. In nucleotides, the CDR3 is TGTGCCTGGGGCGTCACAGGGAGGTTTAATACGCAGTATTTT.

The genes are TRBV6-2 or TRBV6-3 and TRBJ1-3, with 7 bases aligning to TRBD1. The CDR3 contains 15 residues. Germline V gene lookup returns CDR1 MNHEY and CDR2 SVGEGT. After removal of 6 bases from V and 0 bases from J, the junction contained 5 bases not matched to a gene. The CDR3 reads CASSLRDSSGNTIYF. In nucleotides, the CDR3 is TGTGCCAGCAGCCTCCGGGACAGCTCTGGAAACACCATATATTTT.

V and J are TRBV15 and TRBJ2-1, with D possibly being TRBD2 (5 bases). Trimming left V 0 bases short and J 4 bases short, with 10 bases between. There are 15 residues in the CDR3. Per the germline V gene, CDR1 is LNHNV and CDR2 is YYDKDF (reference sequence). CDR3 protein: CATSRDVGGYNEQFF. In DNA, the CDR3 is TGTGCCACCAGCAGAGATGTTGGAGGTTACAATGAGCAGTTCTTC.